One T cell receptor beta chain is described in this entry. These data come from a study of blood T cell repertoires in COVID-19. Turning to the study itself: Specimens from acute and convalescent COVID-19 originated in the United States, Italy and Spain. From T cells, B-cell-depleted T cells, or PBMCs came the material, which was cDNA or gDNA.

Using immunoSEQ multiplex PCR, the repertoire was profiled, and TCRdb retains in-frame clones only, with some absent. The table lists 67,000 or so clones, more than 65% of them singletons. Sequencing used peripheral blood. The sequence was obtained from an older woman with acute or convalescent COVID-19.

For the CDR3, the DNA is TGTGCCAGCAGTTACGTCCGGGGGGGTGGTGGCACTGAAGCTTTCTTT. Protein product: CASSYVRGGGGTEAFF. J is TRBJ1-1 and V is TRBV6-2 or TRBV6-3; TRBD1 is a possible D gene (5 bases). The CDR3 sequence is 16 residues long. Germline CDR1 reads MNHEY; CDR2 reads SVGEGT. With 2 bases removed from V and 4 bases from J, the gap between germline ends came to 17 bases.